The clone carrying this T cell receptor beta chain was counted only a few times. These data belong to a study of blood T cells in healthy people across ages. V was shortened by 3 bases and J by 1 base, with 18 bases between the two germline ends. Per the germline V gene, CDR1 is SGHVS and CDR2 is FQNEAQ. This CDR3 spans 17 amino acids. The use of a sample-barcoded 5' primer and a J-beta primer mix characterized a second PCR of roughly 6 to 12 cycles. No fewer than 3 million CDR3-containing paired-end reads came from each sample. TCRdb reanalysed the 5' RACE reads using MiXCR and keeps one entry per CDR3 protein. In the table there are about 640,000 distinct CDR3 sequences, roughly two fifths of which are singletons.

The chain combines TRBV7-8 with TRBJ2-5, with D perhaps given as TRBD1 or TRBD2 (5 bases each). This TCR was recovered from a man of 80 years or more in good health. Sequenced: blood. The CDR3 reads CASSFSPGRRAQETQYF. The CDR3 DNA follows: TGTGCCAGCAGCTTTTCTCCGGGACGCAGAGCCCAAGAGACCCAGTACTTC.